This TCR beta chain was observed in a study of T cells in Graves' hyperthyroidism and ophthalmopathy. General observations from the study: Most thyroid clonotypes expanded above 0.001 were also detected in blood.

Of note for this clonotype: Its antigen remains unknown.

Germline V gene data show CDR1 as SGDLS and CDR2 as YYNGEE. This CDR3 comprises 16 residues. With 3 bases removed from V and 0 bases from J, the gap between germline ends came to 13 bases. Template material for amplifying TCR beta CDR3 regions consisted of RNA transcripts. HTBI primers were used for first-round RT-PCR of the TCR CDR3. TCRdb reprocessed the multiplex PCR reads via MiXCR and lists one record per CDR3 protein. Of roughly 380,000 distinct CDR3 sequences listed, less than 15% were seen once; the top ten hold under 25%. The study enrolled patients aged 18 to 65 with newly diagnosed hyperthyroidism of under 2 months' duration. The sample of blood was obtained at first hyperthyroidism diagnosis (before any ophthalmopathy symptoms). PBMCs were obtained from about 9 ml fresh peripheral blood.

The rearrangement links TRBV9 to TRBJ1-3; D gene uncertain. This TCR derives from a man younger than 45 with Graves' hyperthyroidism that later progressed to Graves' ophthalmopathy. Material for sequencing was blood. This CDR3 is CASSETVSLSGNTIYF. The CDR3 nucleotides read TGTGCCAGCAGCGAGACCGTATCCCTCTCTGGAAACACCATATATTTT.